The 20 T cell receptor beta chains listed next were all sequenced from one sample in a study of blood T cell repertoires in COVID-19. Sequencing used immunoSEQ multiplex PCR; TCRdb keeps in-frame clones, though not all of them. The sample holds around 35,000 clones; around 84% are singletons and the top ten take 60% to 70%. Sequencing was carried out using peripheral blood. These receptors were obtained from a man between 70 and 80 years old with acute or convalescent COVID-19.

The chain carries TRBV7-2 and TRBJ2-3; D unresolved. The V end was cut by 3 bases, the J end by 4 bases, with 17 bases between. CDR1 and CDR2 from the germline V gene are SGHTA and FQGNSA. This CDR3 has 16 residues. The CDR3 loop is CASSLGYPLKPDTQYF. CDR3 DNA: TGTGCCAGCAGCTTGGGCTATCCCCTTAAACCAGATACGCAGTATTTT.

The chain employs TRBV28 and TRBJ1-6; D gene unclear. Germline CDR1 reads MDHEN; CDR2 reads SYDVKM. This CDR3 comprises 12 residues. In DNA, the CDR3 is TGTGCAGACGGGATTTTCAATTCACCCCTCCACTTT. Residues: CADGIFNSPLHF.

In DNA form, the CDR3 reads TGTGCCAGCAGTTACTCCCCCGACAGCTTCTATGGCTACACCTTC. This gives the protein CASSYSPDSFYGYTF. The rearrangement links TRBV6-5 to TRBJ1-2; D might be TRBD1 (5 bases). Germline V CDR1 and CDR2: MNHEY, SVGAGI. The CDR3 is made up of 15 amino acids. V was pared by 0 bases and J by 4 bases, with 12 bases between.

This chain uses TRBV6-1 with TRBJ1-2; no reliable D call. Germline values: CDR1 MNHNS, CDR2 SASEGT. The V gene lost 2 bases and the J gene lost 2 bases, with 24 bases spanning the gap. The CDR3 has 19 residues. The CDR3 region is CASSELGKSLLGPNYGYTF. The CDR3 nucleotides are TGTGCCAGCAGTGAACTCGGGAAAAGTTTACTTGGGCCCAACTATGGCTACACCTTC.

This clone was detected once. The chain links TRBV12-3 or TRBV12-4 to TRBJ1-5; no definite D call. V was cut by 3 bases and J by 5 bases, with 8 bases left in between. The CDR3 is 13 amino acids. The DNA of the CDR3 is TGTGCCAGCAGTTTGACCGGGGATCAGCCCCAGCATTTT. Protein sequence: CASSLTGDQPQHF.

The J gene is TRBJ2-1, the V gene TRBV7-6; D might be TRBD2 (7 bases). Germline-derived CDR1 and CDR2 are SGHVS and FNYEAQ. CDR3 length equals 16 residues. Trimming left V 1 base short and J 3 bases short, with 13 bases between. CDR3 region: CASSLGGGPVYNEQFF. The CDR3 nucleotides are TGTGCCAGCAGCTTAGGCGGGGGCCCAGTCTACAATGAGCAGTTCTTC.

The V and J genes are TRBV2 and TRBJ1-2; maybe TRBD1 (6 bases). CDR3 size: 15 residues. The V and J ends lost 7 bases and 4 bases respectively, with 19 bases between them. Germline V gene lookup returns CDR1 SNHLY and CDR2 FYNNEI. CDR3 region: CASNARSGTSYGYTF. CDR3 bases: TGTGCCAGCAATGCTAGATCCGGGACAAGCTATGGCTACACCTTC.

The chain recombines TRBV28 with TRBJ1-5; D is uncertain. From germline, CDR1 is MDHEN and CDR2 SYDVKM. CDR3 length: 14 residues. V was shortened by 6 bases and J by 5 bases, with 14 bases between the two germline ends. The CDR3 DNA follows: TGTGCCAGCAGCCCCCCAGGTCGCTATCAGCCCCAGCATTTT. Translation: CASSPPGRYQPQHF.

This chain joins TRBV7-9 and TRBJ2-3, with D tentatively TRBD2 (6 bases). Germline V gene data show CDR1 as SEHNR and CDR2 as FQNEAQ (reference sequence). The CDR3 consists of 14 residues. Trimming left V 4 bases short and J 5 bases short, with 13 bases between. The CDR3 coding sequence is TGTGCCAGCAGCTCCTTGGAGGGGCGAGATACGCAGTATTTT. This translates into CASSSLEGRDTQYF.

The chain uses TRBV24-1 and TRBJ2-5; possible D gene TRBD1, 5 bases. The V end lost 2 bases, the J end lost 0 bases, and 6 bases lay between the germline ends. Germline lookup yields CDR1 KGHDR and CDR2 SFDVKD. This CDR3 comprises 14 residues. CDR3 sequence: CATSDSGYQETQYF. The DNA for the CDR3 is TGTGCCACCAGTGATTCAGGGTACCAAGAGACCCAGTACTTC.

This clone was seen more than once but under ten times. The CDR3, as DNA: TGCAGCGTTGACGGGAACACCGGGGAGCTGTTTTTT. It codes for CSVDGNTGELFF. V is TRBV29-1 and J is TRBJ2-2; D ambiguous. With 3 bases removed from V and 1 base from J, the gap between germline ends came to 3 bases. The V gene's germline CDR1 is SQVTM and CDR2 ANQGSEA. There are 12 residues in the CDR3.

V gene TRBV19 combines with J gene TRBJ1-5; D may be TRBD1 (5 bases). Trimming shortened V by 4 bases and J by 0 bases, and 13 bases separated the two germline ends. CDR3 length: 16 amino acids. Per germline, CDR1 LNHDA and CDR2 SQIVND (reference sequence). The CDR3 region is CASSTYRPTSNQPQHF. CDR3 bases: TGTGCCAGTAGTACCTACAGGCCGACTAGCAATCAGCCCCAGCATTTT.

V gene TRBV18 combines with J gene TRBJ1-3; D remains unclear. Trimming removed 4 bases at V and 4 bases at J, with 8 bases between. Germline CDR1 reads KGHSH; CDR2 reads LQKENI. The CDR3 contains 13 residues. CDR3 sequence reads: CASSLSRGNTIYF. CDR3 nucleotide sequence: TGTGCCAGCTCACTTTCGAGGGGAAACACCATATATTTT.

This clone was seen a single time. The CDR3 loop reads CASSLTTGMKTQYF. The CDR3 nucleotides read TGTGCCAGCAGCTTAACGACAGGGATGAAGACCCAGTACTTC. The chain combines TRBV7-9 with TRBJ2-5; the match to TRBD1 covers 7 bases. Unmatched junction bases numbered 6, after V lost 2 bases and J lost 6 bases. CDR1 is SEHNR, CDR2 FQNEAQ, per germline (reference sequence). The CDR3 spans 14 residues.

A remark on this clone: Its ends do not fully match the called genes, so a read error is possible. This chain uses TRBV6-5 with TRBJ1-1; no clear D. The length of the CDR3 is 12 residues. Germline loops: CDR1 MNHEY, CDR2 SVGAGI. CDR3 DNA: TGTGCCAGCAGTTACTCCCTACGGAGGTTTCTCTTT. Amino acid sequence: CASSYSLRRFLF.

The rearrangement joins TRBV7-3 to TRBJ2-6; TRBD1 might be the D (6 bases). Trimming took 8 bases from V and 0 from J, leaving 14 bases between them. From germline, CDR1 is SGHTA and CDR2 FQGTGA. The CDR3 is 16 residues long. CDR3 sequence: CASGTGSSSGANVLTF. DNA of the CDR3: TGTGCCAGCGGAACAGGGTCTAGCTCTGGGGCCAACGTCCTGACTTTC.

The chain is built from TRBV7-2 and TRBJ2-7; TRBD2 matches at 8 bases. After removal of 1 base from V and 3 bases from J, the junction contained 11 bases not matched to a gene. Germline CDR1 and CDR2: SGHTA and FQGNSA. The CDR3 extends over 17 amino acids. CDR3 region: CASSLGRSGVPGYEQYF. The CDR3, as DNA: TGTGCCAGCAGCTTAGGTCGTAGCGGGGTTCCCGGCTACGAGCAGTACTTC.

This chain connects TRBV10-3 to TRBJ2-3, with a tentative D call TRBD2 (6 bases). V was trimmed by 0 bases and J by 5 bases, leaving 12 bases between them. This CDR3 comprises 15 residues. Germline V gives CDR1 ENHRY, CDR2 SYGVKD. CDR3 bases: TGTGCCATCAGTGAGTCGAAGGGGAGGCTAGATACGCAGTATTTT. It codes for CAISESKGRLDTQYF.

This clone appeared a few times. The chain is built from TRBV9 and TRBJ2-7; D is possibly TRBD2 (6 bases). Deletions cut 2 bases from V and 4 bases from J, with 10 bases between. CDR3 length: 13 residues. Germline V lookup: CDR1 SGDLS, CDR2 YYNGEE. The CDR3 bases are TGTGCCAGCAGCGTCCAGGGAGGTTACGAGCAGTACTTC. It specifies CASSVQGGYEQYF.

This chain uses TRBV29-1 with TRBJ2-1, with 9 bases identical to TRBD2. This CDR3 is built from 15 residues. With V trimmed by 6 bases and J by 3 bases, 9 bases remained unmatched. Germline CDR1 is SQVTM and CDR2 is ANQGSEA. CDR3 residues: CSVPRAGGLYNEQFF. Written as DNA, the CDR3 is TGCAGCGTCCCTCGAGCGGGAGGCCTCTACAATGAGCAGTTCTTC.